This is a list of T cell receptor beta chains from one sample in a study of siplizumab effects on memory and regulatory T cells. Measured with immunoSEQ multiplex PCR; TCRdb has only the in-frame clones, and not every one. Of over 100,000 clones listed, roughly 93% are singletons. The sample taken for sequencing was Tregs sorted from blood. All receptors derive from a human donor in good health. CDR3s include the opening cysteine and the closing phenylalanine or tryptophan. The D gene is left open where the match is weak. Some rows have no size entry. The others give once, few or many, or a class for an expanded clone.

TRBD1,.,TRBJ2-5,TRBV29-1,CSPNRDREQETQYF,TGCAGCCCTAACCGGGACAGGGAACAAGAGACCCAGTACTTC
TRBD1,.,TRBJ1-1,TRBV5-1,CASSEGQGKNTEAFF,TGCGCCAGCAGCGAGGGACAGGGGAAGAACACTGAAGCTTTCTTT
.,.,TRBJ2-2,TRBV15,CATSRRGTGELFF,TGTGCCACCAGCAGACGAGGGACCGGGGAGCTGTTTTTT
.,.,TRBJ1-4,TRBV10-3,CAIKNLNEKLFF,TGTGCCATCAAGAACCTCAATGAAAAACTGTTTTTT
TRBD2,.,TRBJ2-1,TRBV15,CATSRGKASGGGNEQFF,TGTGCCACCAGCAGAGGGAAGGCGAGCGGGGGGGGAAATGAGCAGTTCTTC
TRBD1,.,TRBJ1-2,TRBV11-2,CASSPDRGLGYTF,TGTGCCAGCAGCCCTGACAGGGGGCTTGGCTACACCTTC
.,.,TRBJ1-1,TRBV18,CASSPGTENTEAFF,TGTGCCAGCTCCCCCGGGACGGAGAACACTGAAGCTTTCTTT
TRBD1,.,TRBJ1-2,TRBV18,CASSLLDRIDYGYTF,TGTGCCAGCTCACTCCTGGACAGGATTGACTATGGCTACACCTTC
.,.,TRBJ2-3,TRBV10-3,CATTGTSTDTQYF,TGTGCCACCACAGGTACTAGCACAGATACGCAGTATTTT
.,.,TRBJ2-1,TRBV30,CAWSLNSGYNEQFF,TGTGCCTGGAGTTTAAATAGCGGATACAATGAGCAGTTCTTC
TRBD1,.,TRBJ2-3,TRBV5-5,CASSLTGDTDTQYF,TGTGCCAGCAGCTTGACAGGGGACACAGATACGCAGTATTTT
.,.,TRBJ2-5,TRBV9,CASSVGSAETQYF,TGTGCCAGCAGCGTAGGATCTGCGGAGACCCAGTACTTC
.,.,TRBJ1-2,TRBV5-1,CASSQEFDGYTF,TGCGCCAGCAGCCAGGAGTTCGATGGCTACACCTTC
.,.,TRBJ2-3,TRBV6-5,CASSYSRGTRDTQYF,TGTGCCAGCAGTTACTCGCGGGGCACCCGGGATACGCAGTATTTT
.,.,TRBJ1-1,TRBV6-6,CASSYPTEVNTEAFF,TGTGCCAGCAGTTACCCAACGGAGGTGAACACTGAAGCTTTCTTT
.,.,TRBJ2-1,TRBV9,CASSVGGGRFNNEQFF,TGTGCCAGCAGCGTAGGGGGTGGAAGATTCAACAATGAGCAGTTCTTC
.,.,TRBJ2-2,TRBV7-6,CASSLLGRAGHFTGELFF,TGTGCCAGCAGCTTACTCGGGCGAGCGGGACATTTCACCGGGGAGCTGTTTTTT
.,once,TRBJ2-2,TRBV5-7,CASSPMGGLYMNTGELFF,TGTGCCAGCAGCCCGATGGGGGGACTCTACATGAACACCGGGGAGCTGTTTTTT
.,.,TRBJ2-5,TRBV7-6,CASSFSETQYF,TGTGCCAGCAGCTTTTCAGAGACCCAGTACTTC
TRBD2,.,TRBJ2-5,TRBV7-2,CASSSGGWETQYF,TGTGCCAGCAGCTCGGGAGGGTGGGAGACCCAGTACTTC
.,once,TRBJ1-1,TRBV10-3,CAIRAAREAFF,TGTGCCATCAGAGCAGCCCGGGAAGCTTTCTTT
.,.,TRBJ2-3,TRBV6-5,CASRAPNGADTQYF,TGTGCCAGCAGGGCCCCTAATGGGGCCGATACGCAGTATTTT
.,.,TRBJ2-6,TRBV29-1,CSVLTGSGANVLTF,TGCAGCGTCCTGACTGGGTCTGGGGCCAACGTCCTGACTTTC
.,.,TRBJ1-5,TRBV19,CASSIREITNQPQHF,TGTGCCAGTAGTATTCGAGAGATAACAAATCAGCCCCAGCATTTT
TRBD1,.,TRBJ2-7,TRBV10-2,CASIGAGGIYEQYF,TGCGCCAGCATAGGGGCAGGGGGAATCTACGAGCAGTACTTC
TRBD1,once,TRBJ1-1,TRBV18,CASSPREQGAVGTEAFF,TGTGCCAGCTCCCCCCGGGAGCAGGGGGCAGTCGGCACTGAAGCTTTCTTT
.,.,TRBJ2-7,TRBV9,CASSVEPAGPYEQYF,TGTGCCAGCAGCGTAGAGCCGGCTGGGCCCTACGAGCAGTACTTC
.,once,TRBJ1-4,TRBV25-1,CASSESGSGEKLFF,TGTGCCAGCAGTGAATCGGGAAGTGGTGAAAAACTGTTTTTT
TRBD1,.,TRBJ1-5,TRBV12-5,CASGPPTPDRGRFLGNQPQHF,TGTGCTAGTGGTCCCCCAACCCCGGACAGGGGGAGATTTTTGGGCAATCAGCCCCAGCATTTT
.,.,TRBJ2-7,TRBV15,CATSTRDLVPYEQYF,TGTGCCACCAGCACCCGTGATTTGGTTCCATACGAGCAGTACTTC
.,once,TRBJ2-7,TRBV4-1,CASSQPQLGKVEQYF,TGCGCCAGCAGCCAACCCCAACTAGGGAAGGTCGAGCAGTACTTC
TRBD1,.,TRBJ1-1,TRBV6-1,CASRGTVPNTEAFF,TGTGCCAGCAGGGGGACAGTCCCGAACACTGAAGCTTTCTTT
.,.,TRBJ2-6,TRBV19,CASSAILSGANVLTF,TGTGCCAGTAGTGCTATTCTCTCTGGGGCCAACGTCCTGACTTTC
.,.,TRBJ1-1,TRBV30,CAWKGTSLTEAFF,TGTGCCTGGAAGGGGACATCCCTCACTGAAGCTTTCTTT
.,.,TRBJ2-7,TRBV2,CASSELAYEQYF,TGTGCCAGCAGTGAACTGGCCTACGAGCAGTACTTC
TRBD2,.,TRBJ2-5,TRBV23-1,CASSQSRAGELQETQYF,TGCGCCAGCAGTCAATCGAGAGCGGGGGAACTCCAAGAGACCCAGTACTTC
.,.,TRBJ1-5,TRBV2,CASSVEPDNQPQHF,TGTGCCAGCAGTGTCGAGCCGGACAATCAGCCCCAGCATTTT
.,.,TRBJ2-7,TRBV5-1,CASSLATLSYEQYF,TGCGCCAGCAGCTTGGCCACCCTCTCCTACGAGCAGTACTTC
.,.,TRBJ2-2,TRBV9,CASSVATGGGAGELFF,TGTGCCAGCAGCGTAGCTACAGGGGGAGGGGCCGGGGAGCTGTTTTTT
TRBD1,.,TRBJ2-7,TRBV18,CASSPRDRGEQYF,TGTGCCAGCTCACCTCGAGACAGGGGCGAGCAGTACTTC
.,.,TRBJ2-7,TRBV5-1,CASSPVTGSSYEQYF,TGCGCCAGCAGCCCAGTCACAGGGAGCTCCTACGAGCAGTACTTC
TRBD2,.,TRBJ2-1,TRBV7-8,CASSRLAGASEQFF,TGTGCCAGCAGCCGACTAGCGGGAGCATCTGAGCAGTTCTTC
TRBD1,.,TRBJ2-3,TRBV7-2,CASSSQGYTDTQYF,TGTGCCAGCAGCTCACAGGGGTACACAGATACGCAGTATTTT
.,.,TRBJ1-5,TRBV5-1,CASSLTGINQPQHF,TGCGCCAGCAGCTTGACAGGTATCAATCAGCCCCAGCATTTT
.,once,TRBJ2-7,TRBV7-9,CASSPHISSYEQYF,TGTGCCAGCAGCCCCCACATCAGCTCCTACGAGCAGTACTTC
.,.,TRBJ2-7,TRBV7-6,CASSPSVPREQYF,TGTGCCAGCAGCCCAAGCGTCCCTAGGGAGCAGTACTTC
.,.,TRBJ2-5,TRBV6-5,CASSLTAYETQYF,TGTGCCAGCAGCCTGACTGCCTACGAGACCCAGTACTTC
.,.,TRBJ1-6,TRBV18,CASSPGTVYNSPLHF,TGTGCCAGCTCACCAGGGACTGTATATAATTCACCCCTCCACTTT
.,.,TRBJ2-1,TRBV7-8,CASGGYNEQFF,TGTGCCAGCGGCGGGTACAATGAGCAGTTCTTC
TRBD1,.,TRBJ1-1,TRBV5-4,CASSQTLPGQGSGNTEAFF,TGTGCCAGCAGCCAAACCTTACCGGGACAGGGGTCGGGGAACACTGAAGCTTTCTTT
.,once,TRBJ2-3,TRBV20-1,CSARVIATQYF,TGCAGTGCTAGGGTGATAGCAACGCAGTATTTT
.,once,TRBJ2-5,TRBV5-6,CASSLSFGAGDETQYF,TGTGCCAGCAGCTTGTCTTTCGGGGCAGGGGATGAGACCCAGTACTTC
.,.,TRBJ2-7,TRBV28,CASSALGGAYEQYF,TGTGCCAGCAGTGCGTTGGGCGGCGCATACGAGCAGTACTTC